The clone carrying this TCR beta chain was seen a few times. The antigen remains unidentified. This record belongs to a study of human T cells and chemical hapten exposure. General study points: The donor cohort had alopecia, so its immune response may not match that of healthy people.

V gave up 0 bases and J gave up 2 bases, with 11 bases separating them. Looked up from germline, CDR1 is SGHVS and CDR2 is FNYEAQ. The CDR3 sequence is 15 residues long. Unique molecular identifiers were affixed to discrete cDNA molecules within the library. In the source study's methods: Sample TCR totals centred on a median of approximately 96,000, ranging about 23,224 to 690,600. TCRdb reanalysed the RACE reads using MiXCR and keeps one entry per CDR3 protein. It is TCRdb's table, rather than the study itself, that gives the V and J calls and clone size. Of about 54,000 distinct CDR3 sequences listed, about a tenth are singletons. Time point described: patch test 2, 6 weeks after DPC sensitization. Specified treatment: therapeutic diphenylcyclopropenone sensitization with weekly scalp DPC. Phlebotomy was performed prior to application of every patch test.

The V and J genes are TRBV7-6 and TRBJ2-7; D unresolved. This clonotype was sampled from a woman aged 45 to 65 with alopecia areata. Some clones in this sample may be carry-over from other donors' samples. Sequences were derived from whole blood, sampled in connection with sensitization to the hapten diphenylcyclopropenone (DPC). CDR3 residues: CASSLAHGMPYEQYF. CDR3 sequence (DNA): TGTGCCAGCAGCTTAGCACATGGGATGCCCTACGAGCAGTACTTC.